The T cell receptor (beta chain) described here comes from a study of CD8 T cells in Susac syndrome. Regarding the study as a whole: An acknowledgment was made by the study that its TCR sequencing and HLA analysis involved relatively few individuals.

Comments on this clonotype: What it binds is not known.

RNA totalling 0.5 to 1 ug underwent reverse transcription with random hexamers. An immunoSEQ multiplex PCR generated amplified TCR beta CDR3 products spanning 54 Vbeta and 13 Jbeta. Using its own MiXCR run on the immunoSEQ multiplex PCR reads, TCRdb lists one record per CDR3 protein. Here the sample spans approximately 120,000 distinct CDR3 sequences, about 95% being singletons. CDR3 length equals 16 residues. Germline V lookup: CDR1 SGHRS, CDR2 YFSETQ. J gave up 2 bases and V 4 bases, and 6 bases lay outside the gene matches. J is TRBJ2-7 and V is TRBV5-1, with TRBD2 identical over 13 bases. The specimen sequenced was CD4+ T cells from PBMCs. The TCR was taken from a human donor in good health. The CDR3 region is CASSAGLAGAAYEQYF. In DNA form, the CDR3 reads TGCGCCAGCAGCGCCGGACTAGCGGGGGCCGCCTACGAGCAGTACTTC.